These 16 T cell receptor beta chains were all obtained from the same sample, sequenced in a study of read filtering for tumor transcriptome and immune sequencing. The library was built from roughly 400 ng RNA with molecular barcoded adaptors for alpha/delta and beta/gamma chains. MiXCR was run by TCRdb on the reads, yielding one entry per CDR3 protein. In the table there are around 50,000 distinct CDR3 sequences, around 12% of which are singletons. The sequencing sample was made of a population of CD138-negative cells sorted from bone marrow. The source is a donor aged 40 or over with multiple myeloma.

This clonotype was found many times. This chain uses TRBV7-2 with TRBJ2-5, with D maybe TRBD1 (5 bases). The CDR3 has 12 amino acids. Germline V gene data show CDR1 as SGHTA and CDR2 as FQGNSA. Trimming removed 5 bases at V and 6 bases at J, with 10 bases between. This CDR3 reads CASSPGSQTQYF. DNA of the CDR3: TGTGCCAGCAGCCCAGGGTCGCAGACCCAGTACTTC.

This clonotype was detected ten times or more. J is TRBJ2-1 and V is TRBV20-1; D ambiguous. Germline lookup yields CDR1 DFQATT and CDR2 SNEGSKA (reference sequence). The CDR3 sequence is 10 residues long. The ends were cut back, 6 bases at V and 4 bases at J, with 4 bases in the middle. The DNA for the CDR3 is TGCAGTGCCCTGTACAATGAGCAGTTCTTC. This encodes CSALYNEQFF.

This clonotype was detected many times. The chain recombines TRBV20-1 with TRBJ2-7; TRBD1 agrees at 9 bases. The CDR3 extends over 13 amino acids. Germline CDR1 DFQATT, CDR2 SNEGSKA (reference sequence). The CDR3, as DNA: TGCACCGAGGGGGACAGGGTGGCCCACGAGCAGTACTTC. Translating it yields CTEGDRVAHEQYF.

Worth noting for this clonotype: This may be a read error: a much more frequent sequence differs by one nucleotide. V gene TRBV7-9 combines with J gene TRBJ1-5; 8 bases agree with TRBD1. The CDR3 is made up of 14 amino acids. CDR1 is SEHNR and CDR2 is FQNEAQ in the germline V gene (reference sequence). V shed 5 bases and J 9 bases; nucleotides not matched to a gene: 9. The chain's CDR3 is CASSTGQGYPPQHF. CDR3 nucleotides: TGTGCCAGCAGCACAGGACAGGGCTATCCGCCCCAGCATTTT. Combining the CDR3 with reference TRBV7-9 and TRBJ1-5 gives the whole variable domain DTGVSQNPRHKITKRGQNVTFRCDPISEHNRLYWYRQTLGQGPEFLTYFQNEAQLEKSRLLSDRFSAERPKGSFSTLEIQRTEQGDSAMYLCASSTGQGYPPQHFGDGTRLSIL.

Only a few counts were recorded for this clonotype. This chain joins TRBV7-6 and TRBJ2-7, with 9 bases matching TRBD2. The V gene's germline CDR1 is SGHVS and CDR2 FNYEAQ. J was trimmed by 2 bases and V by 1 base; bases with no gene match: 6. The CDR3 has 16 amino acids. CDR3 residues: CASSLEASGTTYEQYF. CDR3 in DNA: TGTGCCAGCAGCTTAGAGGCTAGCGGGACAACCTACGAGCAGTACTTC.

The V gene is TRBV7-8, the J gene TRBJ1-5; TRBD1 might be the D (6 bases). CDR1 is SGHVS, CDR2 FQNEAQ, per germline. The CDR3 length is 16 residues. Trimming stripped 5 bases from V and 6 bases from J, with 20 bases between. In nucleotides, the CDR3 is TGTGCCAGCAGCAATAAGAACGGGGGGCTAGTTCAGCCCCAGCATTTT. It yields the protein CASSNKNGGLVQPQHF.

This clonotype was observed at least ten times. The genes are TRBV12-3 or TRBV12-4 and TRBJ1-4, with a tentative D call TRBD1 (5 bases). The ends were cut back, 4 bases at V and 4 bases at J, with 7 bases in the middle. There are 13 residues in the CDR3. The CDR3 is CASSWGLNEKLFF. In DNA form, the CDR3 reads TGTGCCAGCAGTTGGGGACTTAATGAAAAACTGTTTTTT.

This clonotype was observed at least ten times. One end of the junction varies from germline; a read error may be responsible. V and J are TRBV4-1 and TRBJ2-1, with D uncertain. The CDR3 extends over 14 amino acids. Germline assignment: CDR1 MGHRA and CDR2 YSYEKL. As DNA, the CDR3 is TGTGCCAGCAGCCAAGTTGCTTCCGCTAATGAGCAGTTCTTC. Translation: CASSQVASANEQFF.

The J gene is TRBJ2-5, the V gene TRBV7-9; D might be TRBD2 (7 bases). CDR1 SEHNR and CDR2 FQNEAQ come from the germline V gene (reference sequence). The CDR3 consists of 15 residues. The V end was cut by 1 base, the J end by 4 bases, with 13 bases between. The CDR3 loop reads CASSLVGGGRETQYF. The CDR3 nucleotides read TGTGCCAGCAGCTTAGTAGGGGGGGGGCGAGAGACCCAGTACTTC.

This clonotype was counted ten times or more. The chain employs TRBV5-1 and TRBJ2-5; a weak D match, TRBD2 (6 bases). With 4 bases removed from V and 0 bases from J, the gap between germline ends came to 13 bases. Germline values: CDR1 SGHRS, CDR2 YFSETQ. The CDR3 runs to 15 residues. The CDR3 bases are TGCGCCAGCAGCCCTAACGCGGGGAACCAAGAGACCCAGTACTTC. Its protein is CASSPNAGNQETQYF.

J is TRBJ2-5 and V is TRBV19; 9 nucleotides agree with TRBD1. The germline V gene has CDR1 LNHDA and CDR2 SQIVND (reference sequence). CDR3 length: 16 residues. The J segment lost 5 bases and the V segment lost 5 bases, leaving 12 bases of the junction unmatched. The CDR3 region is CASSSNSGTGIETQYF. DNA of the CDR3: TGTGCCAGTAGTTCAAATTCCGGGACAGGGATCGAGACCCAGTACTTC. Variable domain in full (rest from reference TRBV19 and TRBJ2-5): DGGITQSPKYLFRKEGQNVTLSCEQNLNHDAMYWYRQDPGQGLRLIYYSQIVNDFQKGDIAEGYSVSREKKESFPLTVTSAQKNPTAFYLCASSSNSGTGIETQYFGPGTRLLVL.

This clonotype came up many times. The conserved closing phenylalanine or tryptophan is absent in this CDR3, likely reflecting a read error. No DNA is shown, since the ends of the CDR3 on it are uncertain; the CDR3 is the one TCRdb lists. The V gene is TRBV21-1, the J gene TRBJ1-2; TRBD1 is taken as the D call from the table, unchecked against the DNA. TRBV21-1 is designated a pseudogene. The CDR3 contains 9 residues when both ends are counted. The CDR3 here is CASSIPFGP.

This clonotype occurred many times. The chain carries TRBV18 and TRBJ1-1; the match to TRBD1 covers 9 bases. V gave up 0 bases and J gave up 5 bases; unmatched junction bases: 7. The CDR3 is 16 amino acids. The germline gives CDR1 KGHSH, CDR2 LQKENI. This CDR3 is CASSPPLTGGGTEAFF. CDR3 in DNA: TGTGCCAGCTCACCACCGTTGACAGGGGGGGGTACTGAAGCTTTCTTT.

This clonotype was recorded many times. The chain has TRBV7-9 and TRBJ1-1; D gene ambiguous. Trimming shortened V by 6 bases and J by 1 base, and 12 bases separated the two germline ends. The germline gives CDR1 SEHNR, CDR2 FQNEAQ (reference sequence). The CDR3 has 14 amino acids. CDR3 sequence reads: CASRIDGRNTEAFF. CDR3 sequence (DNA): TGTGCCAGCAGGATCGACGGACGGAACACTGAAGCTTTCTTT.

Points on this clonotype: The conserved phenylalanine or tryptophan normally closing the CDR3 is absent here, so this likely arose from a read error. The limits of the CDR3 on the DNA are not certain, so only TCRdb's listed CDR3 is given. The chain uses TRBV7-9 and TRBJ2-7; no DNA check was done on the table's D call, TRBD1. The germline V gene encodes CDR1 SEHNR and CDR2 FQNEAQ (reference sequence). The CDR3 is made up of 15 amino acids, end residues included. CDR3 sequence reads: CASSLDRPSSYEQNL.

About this clonotype itself: A much larger clone sits a single nucleotide away, making a read error possible. This likely comes from a read error, as the CDR3 has no conserved phenylalanine or tryptophan at its end. This chain connects TRBV5-4 to TRBJ1-2; 7 nucleotides line up with TRBD1. CDR3 length: 16 amino acids. The germline CDR1 and CDR2 sequences are SGHNT and YYREEE (reference sequence). The trim removed 4 bases at V and 3 bases at J, leaving 12 bases unmatched. CDR3 DNA: TGTGCCAGCAGCCAGTTCGGGACAGACTTACACTATGGCTACACCCTC. This sequence encodes CASSQFGTDLHYGYTL.